The present T cell receptor (beta chain) was sequenced within a study of T cell repertoires in cytomegalovirus infection. Overall study: Both recently identified HLA-C-restricted and well-studied HLA-B-restricted CMV epitopes were used in the study. The public TCR beta signatures pointed to both CMV infection and matching HLA type.

A word on this clonotype: Its target is not known.

TCRdb fed the reads into MiXCR, producing one record per CDR3 protein. The sample includes about 130,000 distinct CDR3 sequences, 32% of them seen just once. The sample in question was CD8+ T cells from cultured PBMCs, obtained from culture after CMV antigen stimulation. The sequence was collected from a human donor in good health (CMV status not recorded). Some clones in this sample may be carry-over from other donors' samples.

In DNA form, the CDR3 reads TGTGCCAGCAGTTATCTTCTGGGTGGCTCCTACGAGCAGTACTTC. It codes for CASSYLLGGSYEQYF. The rearrangement links TRBV6-5 to TRBJ2-7; D is undetermined. Deletions cut 3 bases from V and 0 bases from J, with 12 bases between. Germline CDR1 is MNHEY and CDR2 is SVGAGI. CDR3 length equals 15 residues.